One T cell receptor (beta chain) is described in this entry. The target antigen is unknown. Different DNA sequences within this sample yield the same CDR3. This specimen comes from a study of shared clonotypes between healthy human individuals. On the study more broadly: Donors had three CD4 naive, three CD4 memory, two CD8 naive and one CD8 memory plate apiece.

Partitioning of CD4+ cells yielded a CD45RA+ naive subset and a CD45RA-negative memory subset. Germline CDR1 SGHTA, CDR2 FQGNSA. Trimming pared 4 bases from V and 0 bases from J, leaving 3 bases between. This CDR3 is 12 amino acids long. Profiled with immunoSEQ multiplex PCR; TCRdb holds only in-frame clones, not every one. The sample has about 1 million clones; about 77% are singletons. Findings and limits, study-wide: Limited genetic and exposure-history diversity came from having few donors.

The sample consisted of memory CD4+ T cells sorted from blood. The subset: CD45RA-negative fraction. The source of this sequence is a man younger than 30 in good health. This chain connects TRBV7-2 to TRBJ1-2, with D hard to call. The CDR3 nucleotides are TGTGCCAGCAGCTCTTCTAACTATGGCTACACCTTC. Its protein is CASSSSNYGYTF.